These 16 T cell receptor beta chains share one sample of origin, sequenced in a study of T cells in Graves' hyperthyroidism and ophthalmopathy. TCR beta CDR3 sequences were amplified from RNA transcripts. HTBI primers drove first-round RT-PCR of the TCR CDR3. Using its own MiXCR run on the multiplex PCR reads, TCRdb lists one record per CDR3 protein. The sample holds fewer than 650,000 distinct CDR3 sequences, 14% seen once. Material for sequencing was blood. Every receptor here comes from a woman aged 40 to 50 with Graves' hyperthyroidism.

This clonotype was seen repeatedly, ten times or more. The CDR3 nucleotides are TGTGCCAGCAGACTGTCTGCGGGAAACACCGGGGAGCTGTTTTTT. This sequence encodes CASRLSAGNTGELFF. The chain uses TRBV2 and TRBJ2-2; tentatively, D is TRBD2 (6 bases). The germline gives CDR1 SNHLY, CDR2 FYNNEI. CDR3 length equals 15 residues. The ends were cut back, 6 bases at V and 2 bases at J, with 13 bases in the middle.

Only a few counts were recorded for this clonotype. V is TRBV6-1 and J is TRBJ2-7; the D is unclear. There are 13 residues in the CDR3. V lost 2 bases, J lost 3 bases, and 8 bases lay in between. Germline CDR1 and CDR2: MNHNS and SASEGT. CDR3 DNA: TGTGCCAGCAGTGAAACAAGAAACTACGAGCAGTACTTC. Its translation is CASSETRNYEQYF.

This clonotype was detected many times. The DNA for the CDR3 is TGTGCCAGCAGTTTGGTTAGCGGGAGGTTCAATGAGCAGTTCTTC. This translates into CASSLVSGRFNEQFF. V usage is TRBV28 and J usage is TRBJ2-1; 10 bases line up with TRBD2. The junction had 5 bases not matched to a gene; V was cut back by 3 bases and J by 6 bases. From germline, CDR1 is MDHEN and CDR2 SYDVKM. The CDR3 has 15 residues.

V gene TRBV5-1 combines with J gene TRBJ2-1; a weak D match, TRBD2 (6 bases). Germline-derived CDR1 and CDR2 are SGHRS and YFSETQ. V was pared by 4 bases and J by 6 bases, with 14 bases between. The CDR3 contains 14 residues. The CDR3 sequence is CASSPRLVGNEQFF. The CDR3 DNA sequence: TGCGCCAGCAGCCCCCGACTAGTAGGCAATGAGCAGTTCTTC.

This clonotype showed up many times. In nucleotides, the CDR3 is TGTGCCTGGAGTGTACGGTCAAACACCATATATTTT. Protein product: CAWSVRSNTIYF. This rearrangement joins TRBV30 to TRBJ1-3; D unresolved. The length of the CDR3 is 12 residues. Germline V gene lookup returns CDR1 GTSNPN and CDR2 SVGIG (reference sequence). Trimming left V 0 bases short and J 6 bases short, with 6 bases between.

This clonotype was counted only a few times. The chain links TRBV20-1 to TRBJ1-2; D unclear. CDR1 is DFQATT and CDR2 is SNEGSKA in the germline V gene (reference sequence). Trimming cost V 1 base and J 7 bases, with 7 bases left between them. This CDR3 region has 11 residues. CDR3 in DNA: TGCAGTGCTAGAGGTCAGCGTGGCTACACCTTC. It codes for CSARGQRGYTF.

This clonotype has only one observation. Given a much more abundant clone one base away, this may be a read error. The gene calls are TRBV30 and TRBJ2-7; tentatively, D is TRBD1 (6 bases). V lost 0 bases, J lost 3 bases, and 12 bases lay in between. The CDR3 totals 14 residues. CDR1 is GTSNPN, CDR2 SVGIG, per germline (reference sequence). The CDR3 DNA reads as TGTGCCTGGAGTGTCTGGCAGGGGATCTACGAGCAGTACTTC. Its translation is CAWSVWQGIYEQYF.

This clonotype was recorded a few times. The rearrangement joins TRBV29-1 to TRBJ2-7; D tentatively fits TRBD1 or TRBD2 (5 bases each). The CDR3 consists of 11 residues. Deletions cut 7 bases from V and 3 bases from J, with 10 bases between. Germline V CDR1 and CDR2: SQVTM, ANQGSEA. CDR3 DNA: TGCAGCGCCGGGACCTTCTACGAGCAGTACTTC. Translating gives CSAGTFYEQYF.

This clonotype was seen at least ten times. The chain links TRBV28 to TRBJ1-2, with unresolved D. Germline V gene lookup returns CDR1 MDHEN and CDR2 SYDVKM. The CDR3 spans 11 residues. Trimming removed 7 bases from V and 7 bases from J, with 10 bases in between. In DNA, the CDR3 is TGTGCCAGCAATAAGCCATCTGGCTACACCTTC. The encoded protein is CASNKPSGYTF.

Comment on this clonotype: A much larger clonotype is one base distant, so this may be a read error. The J gene is TRBJ1-2, the V gene TRBV6-1; 10 bases match TRBD1. Looked up from germline, CDR1 is MNHNS and CDR2 is SASEGT. The CDR3 is 15 amino acids. Losses at the gene ends were 7 bases for V and 4 bases for J; bases not matched to a gene: 9. The CDR3 coding sequence is TGTGCCAGCATTGCCGGGACAGGGGTGAGCTATGGCTACACCTTC. Amino acids: CASIAGTGVSYGYTF.

This clonotype was recorded a few times. This chain connects TRBV2 to TRBJ2-5; 9 bases match TRBD1. Germline V gene data show CDR1 as SNHLY and CDR2 as FYNNEI. The junction had 6 bases not matched to a gene; V was cut back by 8 bases and J by 5 bases. CDR3 length: 13 amino acids. The DNA of the CDR3 is TGTGCCAGCCAGGGACAGGGCCGGGAGACCCAGTACTTC. Protein: CASQGQGRETQYF.

This clonotype was recorded at least ten times. The chain has TRBV10-3 and TRBJ1-2; TRBD1 agrees at 10 bases. V shed 10 bases, J shed 2 bases, and the junction held 7 bases outside the gene matches. Germline V gives CDR1 ENHRY, CDR2 SYGVKD. The CDR3 is 14 amino acids. CDR3 amino acids: CATERQGANYGYTF. In DNA, the CDR3 is TGTGCCACCGAAAGACAGGGGGCCAACTATGGCTACACCTTC.

This clonotype has ten or more counts. The V call is TRBV6-1, the J call TRBJ2-1; TRBD2 matches at 9 bases. This CDR3 region has 15 residues. The ends lost 6 bases at V and 9 bases at J; junction bases unmatched: 12. Germline V gene data show CDR1 as MNHNS and CDR2 as SASEGT. CDR3 nucleotide sequence: TGTGCCAGCAGACAGGGACTAGCCCCGCCGAGTGAGCAGTTCTTC. This translates into CASRQGLAPPSEQFF.

At least ten counts were recorded for this clonotype. The CDR3 coding sequence is TGTGCCAGCAGCTTCAGGGGATCGGACACTGAAGCTTTCTTT. Translating gives CASSFRGSDTEAFF. The V call is TRBV11-3, the J call TRBJ1-1; perhaps TRBD1 as D (6 bases). The CDR3 totals 14 residues. Per the germline V gene, CDR1 is SGHNT and CDR2 is YENEEA. Trimming shortened V by 3 bases and J by 3 bases, and 11 bases separated the two germline ends.

This clonotype was seen at least ten times. The chain links TRBV7-3 to TRBJ2-3; 9 bases agree with TRBD2. This CDR3 has 16 amino acids. CDR1 and CDR2 (germline): SGHTA, FQGTGA. Trimming cost V 5 bases and J 3 bases; bases outside gene matches: 9. The CDR3 DNA reads TGTGCCAGCAGCCCGAAACTAGCGGGTTCGACAGATACGCAGTATTTT. Translation gives CASSPKLAGSTDTQYF.

This clonotype was picked up many times. The rearrangement uses TRBV6-2 or TRBV6-3 and TRBJ2-1, with TRBD1 matching 10 bases. After removal of 5 bases from V and 1 base from J, the junction contained 8 bases not matched to a gene. The CDR3 has 17 residues. Per germline, CDR1 MNHEY and CDR2 SVGEGT. In nucleotides, the CDR3 is TGTGCCAGCAGTACCAGGACAGGGGGTGTTTCCTACAATGAGCAGTTCTTC. Translating gives CASSTRTGGVSYNEQFF.